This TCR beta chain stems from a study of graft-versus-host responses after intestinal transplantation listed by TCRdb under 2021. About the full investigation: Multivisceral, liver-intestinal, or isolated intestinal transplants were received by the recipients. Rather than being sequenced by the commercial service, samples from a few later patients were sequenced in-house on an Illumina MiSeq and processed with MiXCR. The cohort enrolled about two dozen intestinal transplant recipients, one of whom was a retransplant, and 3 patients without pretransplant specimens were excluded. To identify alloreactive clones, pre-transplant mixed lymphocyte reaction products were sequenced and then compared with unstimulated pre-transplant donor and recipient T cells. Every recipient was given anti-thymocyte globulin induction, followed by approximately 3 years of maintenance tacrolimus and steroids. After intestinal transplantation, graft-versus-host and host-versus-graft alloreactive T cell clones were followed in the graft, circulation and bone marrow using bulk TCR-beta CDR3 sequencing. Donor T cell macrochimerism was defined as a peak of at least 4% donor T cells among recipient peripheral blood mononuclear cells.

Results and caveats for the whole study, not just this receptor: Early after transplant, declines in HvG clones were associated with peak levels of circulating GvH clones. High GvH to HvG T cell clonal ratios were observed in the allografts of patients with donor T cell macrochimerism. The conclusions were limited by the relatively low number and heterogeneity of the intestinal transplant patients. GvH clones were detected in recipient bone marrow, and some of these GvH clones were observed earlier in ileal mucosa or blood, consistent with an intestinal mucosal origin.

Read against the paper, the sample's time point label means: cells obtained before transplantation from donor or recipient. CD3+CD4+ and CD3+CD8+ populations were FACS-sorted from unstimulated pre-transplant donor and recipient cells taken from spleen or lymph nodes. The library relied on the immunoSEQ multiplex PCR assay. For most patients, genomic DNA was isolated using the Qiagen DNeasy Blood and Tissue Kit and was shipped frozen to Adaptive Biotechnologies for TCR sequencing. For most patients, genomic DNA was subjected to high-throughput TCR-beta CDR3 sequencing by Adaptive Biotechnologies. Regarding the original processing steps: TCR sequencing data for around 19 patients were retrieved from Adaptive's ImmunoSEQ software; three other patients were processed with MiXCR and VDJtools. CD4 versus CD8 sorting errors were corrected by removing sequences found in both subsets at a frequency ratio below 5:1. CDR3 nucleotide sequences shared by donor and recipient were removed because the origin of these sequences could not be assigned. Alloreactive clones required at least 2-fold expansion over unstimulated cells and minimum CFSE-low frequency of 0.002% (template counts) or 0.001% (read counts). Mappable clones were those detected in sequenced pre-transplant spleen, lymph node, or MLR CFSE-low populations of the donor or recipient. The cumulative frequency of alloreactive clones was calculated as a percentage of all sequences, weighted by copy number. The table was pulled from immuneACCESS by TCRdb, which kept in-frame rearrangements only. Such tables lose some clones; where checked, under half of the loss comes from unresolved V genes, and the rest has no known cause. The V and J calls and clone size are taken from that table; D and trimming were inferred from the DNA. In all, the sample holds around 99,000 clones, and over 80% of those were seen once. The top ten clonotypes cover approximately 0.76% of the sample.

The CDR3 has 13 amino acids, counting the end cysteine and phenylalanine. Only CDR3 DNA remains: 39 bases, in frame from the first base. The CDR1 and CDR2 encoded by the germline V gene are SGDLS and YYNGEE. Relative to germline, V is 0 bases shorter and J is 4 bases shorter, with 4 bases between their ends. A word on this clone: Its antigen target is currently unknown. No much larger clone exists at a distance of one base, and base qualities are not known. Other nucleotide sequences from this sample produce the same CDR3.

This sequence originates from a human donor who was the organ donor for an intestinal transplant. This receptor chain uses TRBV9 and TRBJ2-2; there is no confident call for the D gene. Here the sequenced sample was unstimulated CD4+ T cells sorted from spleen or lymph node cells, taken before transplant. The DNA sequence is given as TGTGCCAGCAGCGTAGAGGGCACCGGGGAGCTGTTTTTT. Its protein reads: CASSVEGTGELFF.